This entry lists 17 T cell receptor beta chains sequenced from one sample in a study of OX40 agonist ivuxolimab in advanced cancers. Sequencing was performed with immunoSEQ multiplex PCR; in TCRdb, only in-frame clones are kept and a portion is missing. Among tens of thousands of clones listed, 76% were seen once. The sequences come from CD4+ or CD8+ T cells sorted from blood, collected in a trial of the OX40 agonist ivuxolimab. Receptor source: an adult with an advanced solid tumor such as melanoma, head and neck, liver or kidney cancer.

This chain connects TRBV10-3 to TRBJ2-1, with D maybe TRBD2 (6 bases). The ends were cut back, 8 bases at V and 6 bases at J, with 26 bases in the middle. CDR3 length equals 17 residues. CDR1 is ENHRY and CDR2 is SYGVKD in the germline V gene. The CDR3, as DNA: TGTGCCATCGGGACGGATCCGGGACTTAAACCCACCAATGAGCAGTTCTTC. Its translation: CAIGTDPGLKPTNEQFF.

This chain uses TRBV11-3 with TRBJ2-6; 10 bases are shared with TRBD1. V shed 6 bases, J shed 0 bases, and the junction held 8 bases outside the gene matches. CDR1 is SGHNT, CDR2 YENEEA, per germline. CDR3 length equals 18 residues. CDR3 residues: CASRIDRGLLSGANVLTF. As DNA, the CDR3 is TGTGCCAGCAGAATCGACAGGGGGCTCCTCTCTGGGGCCAACGTCCTGACTTTC. Looking up the rest from reference TRBV11-3 and TRBJ2-6 gives the full variable domain: EAGVVQSPRYKIIEKKQPVAFWCNPISGHNTLYWYLQNLGQGPELLIRYENEEAVDDSQLPKDRFSAERLKGVDSTLKIQPAELGDSAVYLCASRIDRGLLSGANVLTFGAGSRLTVL.

The chain joins TRBV7-3 to TRBJ2-1; D is possibly TRBD2 (5 bases). Germline V gives CDR1 SGHTA, CDR2 FQGTGA. V was cut by 5 bases and J by 6 bases, with 17 bases left in between. The CDR3 covers 15 residues. The CDR3 loop reads CASSPEAVRGNEQFF. Here the CDR3 DNA reads TGTGCCAGCAGCCCGGAAGCGGTCCGCGGCAATGAGCAGTTCTTC.

In its sample, this clone was seen a few times. The genes are TRBV6-5 and TRBJ1-1, with TRBD1 identical over 8 bases. The CDR3 is made up of 14 amino acids. The germline CDR1 and CDR2 sequences are MNHEY and SVGAGI. With 5 bases clipped from V and 4 bases from J, the junction kept 6 bases outside the gene matches. For the CDR3, the DNA is TGTGCCAGCAGTGTCCTTACAGGGGGCACTGAAGCTTTCTTT. Translated: CASSVLTGGTEAFF.

The V call is TRBV7-2, the J call TRBJ2-1; perhaps TRBD2 as D (6 bases). Trimming removed 5 bases at V and 6 bases at J, with 11 bases between. CDR3 length: 13 amino acids. CDR1 SGHTA and CDR2 FQGNSA come from the germline V gene. The CDR3 sequence: CASSQRVANEQFF. CDR3 bases: TGTGCCAGCAGCCAGCGGGTAGCCAATGAGCAGTTCTTC.

The chain uses TRBV18 and TRBJ2-7, with D uncertain. Trimming took 0 bases from V and 8 from J, leaving 14 bases between them. CDR1 is KGHSH, CDR2 LQKENI, per germline. CDR3 length equals 14 residues. The CDR3 coding sequence is TGTGCCAGCTCACCACCGGGAAGATCGGTGCAGCAGTACTTC. It yields the protein CASSPPGRSVQQYF. Full variable domain (missing parts from reference TRBV18 and TRBJ2-7): NAGVMQNPRHLVRRRGQEARLRCSPMKGHSHVYWYRQLPEEGLKFMVYLQKENIIDESGMPKERFSAEFPKEGPSILRIQQVVRGDSAAYFCASSPPGRSVQQYFGPGTRLTVT.

The chain uses TRBV6-1 and TRBJ2-3, with 7 bases fitting TRBD2. The CDR3 totals 16 residues. V trimming: 4 bases; J trimming: 6 bases; junction bases outside the gene matches: 13. The germline gives CDR1 MNHNS, CDR2 SASEGT. CDR3 protein: CASSGAPGSGKDTQYF. CDR3 in DNA: TGTGCCAGCAGTGGGGCTCCGGGGAGCGGGAAGGATACGCAGTATTTT.

The V and J genes are TRBV19 and TRBJ1-2, with D perhaps TRBD1 (5 bases). V lost 4 bases and J 4 bases, leaving 19 bases between the germline ends. CDR1 is LNHDA and CDR2 is SQIVND in the germline V gene (reference sequence). This CDR3 has 16 amino acids. This CDR3 reads CASSTDLSAGSYGYTF. For the CDR3, the DNA is TGTGCCAGTAGTACCGACTTGTCGGCAGGGAGCTATGGCTACACCTTC.

J is TRBJ1-1 and V is TRBV29-1, with a tentative D call TRBD1 (5 bases). CDR3 length: 13 amino acids. Germline values: CDR1 SQVTM, CDR2 ANQGSEA. Trimming removed 5 bases at V and 5 bases at J, with 15 bases between. CDR3 DNA sequence: TGCAGCGTTTGTAGGGGCATAAAGACTGAAGCTTTCTTT. Translation: CSVCRGIKTEAFF.

The genes are TRBV2 and TRBJ2-2, with TRBD1 matching 8 bases. J lost 8 bases, V lost 3 bases, and 5 bases had no gene match. CDR1 is SNHLY, CDR2 FYNNEI, per germline. CDR3 length: 14 residues. DNA for the CDR3: TGTGCCAGCAGTGAGCAGGGGGCGGATGGGGAGCTGTTTTTT. Amino acids: CASSEQGADGELFF.

The chain links TRBV7-2 to TRBJ2-3; D call uncertain. CDR1 and CDR2 (germline): SGHTA, FQGNSA. V lost 5 bases to trimming and J lost 4 bases, with 13 bases between them. The CDR3 loop spans 14 amino acids. CDR3 residues: CASSRTATADTQYF. DNA for the CDR3: TGTGCCAGCAGCCGAACTGCCACCGCAGATACGCAGTATTTT.

As for this clone: This specimen includes other DNA sequences encoding the same CDR3. The V and J genes are TRBV5-1 and TRBJ2-7; no clear D gene. This CDR3 is 11 amino acids long. V gave up 0 bases and J gave up 6 bases, with 4 bases separating them. CDR1 is SGHRS and CDR2 is YFSETQ in the germline V gene. The DNA for the CDR3 is TGCGCCAGCAGCTTGGCGGTCGAGCAGTACTTC. Translating gives CASSLAVEQYF. Filled out from reference TRBV5-1 and TRBJ2-7, the complete variable domain reads KAGVTQTPRYLIKTRGQQVTLSCSPISGHRSVSWYQQTPGQGLQFLFEYFSETQRNKGNFPGRFSGRQFSNSRSEMNVSTLELGDSALYLCASSLAVEQYFGPGTRLTVT.

Here the CDR3 DNA reads TGTGCCAGCAACTGGGGGGGGCGCCAAGAGACCCAGTACTTC. Translating gives CASNWGGRQETQYF. This chain links TRBV28 with TRBJ2-5; tentatively, D is TRBD2 (7 bases). The germline V and J ends were trimmed by 7 bases and 1 base, with 13 bases remaining between them. The CDR3 has 14 amino acids. Germline CDR1 and CDR2: MDHEN and SYDVKM. Full variable domain (outside the CDR3, taken from reference TRBV28 and TRBJ2-5): DVKVTQSSRYLVKRTGEKVFLECVQDMDHENMFWYRQDPGLGLRLIYFSYDVKMKEKGDIPEGYSVSREKKERFSLILESASTNQTSMYLCASNWGGRQETQYFGPGTRLLVL.

This sequence joins TRBV5-4 and TRBJ2-5; D is possibly TRBD1 (6 bases). Trimming left V 4 bases short and J 4 bases short, with 11 bases between. CDR1 SGHNT and CDR2 YYREEE come from the germline V gene (reference sequence). CDR3 length: 13 residues. DNA of the CDR3: TGTGCCAGCAGCCGGACAGAAGGAGAGACCCAGTACTTC. Its translation: CASSRTEGETQYF.

This clone was recorded once. This chain joins TRBV30 and TRBJ2-3, with a tentative D call TRBD2 (5 bases). The V end was cut by 5 bases, the J end by 1 base, with 10 bases between. This CDR3 contains 13 residues. Germline V gene data show CDR1 as GTSNPN and CDR2 as SVGIG (reference sequence). This chain's CDR3 is CAWGPGGTDTQYF. In DNA form, the CDR3 reads TGTGCCTGGGGGCCCGGGGGCACAGATACGCAGTATTTT.

The chain couples TRBV19 to TRBJ1-1, with a tentative D call TRBD1 (6 bases). The CDR3 length is 12 residues. V was shortened by 3 bases and J by 4 bases, with 6 bases between the two germline ends. Germline-derived CDR1 and CDR2 are LNHDA and SQIVND (reference sequence). The CDR3 protein is CASSMTGTEAFF. The CDR3 nucleotides are TGTGCCAGTAGTATGACAGGCACTGAAGCTTTCTTT.

The chain employs TRBV18 and TRBJ1-5, with D tentatively TRBD1 (6 bases). This CDR3 contains 17 residues. V was shortened by 3 bases and J by 2 bases, with 17 bases between the two germline ends. Germline V gene sequence: CDR1 KGHSH, CDR2 LQKENI. The CDR3 protein is CASSPSPQGGGNQPQHF. DNA for the CDR3: TGTGCCAGCTCACCCTCCCCACAGGGAGGAGGCAATCAGCCCCAGCATTTT.